These T cell receptor beta chains were read from a single sample in a study of CD8 T cells in Susac syndrome. One entry per CDR3 protein results from TCRdb running MiXCR on the immunoSEQ multiplex PCR reads. The sample comprises some 130,000 distinct CDR3 sequences, about 95% of which are singletons, and more than 0.1% rests with the top ten. The specimen sequenced was CD4+ T cells from PBMCs. Source of these receptors: a human donor in good health. Each CDR3 is given with its conserved first and last residue. The order of the fields is CDR3 protein, CDR3 DNA, D gene, J gene, V gene, clone size. D genes are given only for firm matches. Rows give clone size only sometimes, using once, few, many, or a class for an expanded clone.

cdr3_aa: CASSPGGSGKQDTQYF; cdr3_nt: TGTGCCAGCTCACCAGGGGGTAGCGGGAAACAAGATACGCAGTATTTT; d_call: TRBD2; j_call: TRBJ2-3; v_call: TRBV18; clone_size: .
cdr3_aa: CASSLIGTGTKEQFF; cdr3_nt: TGCGCCAGCAGCTTGATTGGGACAGGGACGAAAGAGCAGTTCTTC; d_call: TRBD1; j_call: TRBJ2-1; v_call: TRBV5-1; clone_size: .
cdr3_aa: CASSEVSSGAYNEQFF; cdr3_nt: TGTGCCAGCAGCGAAGTGTCGAGCGGGGCCTACAATGAGCAGTTCTTC; d_call: TRBD2; j_call: TRBJ2-1; v_call: TRBV9; clone_size: .
cdr3_aa: CASSPGIAGTEAFF; cdr3_nt: TGTGCCAGCTCACCCGGAATAGCGGGCACTGAAGCTTTCTTT; d_call: .; j_call: TRBJ1-1; v_call: TRBV18; clone_size: .
cdr3_aa: CASSFGRSRTDTQYF; cdr3_nt: TGTGCCAGCAGTTTCGGCCGGTCCCGCACAGATACGCAGTATTTT; d_call: .; j_call: TRBJ2-3; v_call: TRBV12-3/TRBV12-4; clone_size: .
cdr3_aa: CATYGLAGGPYYEQYF; cdr3_nt: TGTGCCACTTACGGACTAGCGGGAGGGCCTTACTACGAGCAGTACTTC; d_call: TRBD2; j_call: TRBJ2-7; v_call: TRBV27; clone_size: .
cdr3_aa: CASSMTRETQYF; cdr3_nt: TGCGCCAGCAGCATGACTAGGGAGACCCAGTACTTC; d_call: .; j_call: TRBJ2-5; v_call: TRBV5-1; clone_size: few
cdr3_aa: CASSKTSGAYNEQFF; cdr3_nt: TGTGCCAGTAGTAAGACTAGCGGTGCCTACAATGAGCAGTTCTTC; d_call: TRBD2; j_call: TRBJ2-1; v_call: TRBV19; clone_size: .
cdr3_aa: CASSLRLGQPQHF; cdr3_nt: TGTGCCAGCAGCTTAAGACTGGGCCAGCCCCAGCATTTT; d_call: .; j_call: TRBJ1-5; v_call: TRBV7-2; clone_size: .
cdr3_aa: CAWSDHGLGTEAFF; cdr3_nt: TGTGCCTGGAGTGACCATGGGTTGGGAACTGAAGCTTTCTTT; d_call: .; j_call: TRBJ1-1; v_call: TRBV30; clone_size: .
cdr3_aa: CASTASSYNEQFF; cdr3_nt: TGTGCCAGCACGGCTAGCTCCTACAATGAGCAGTTCTTC; d_call: .; j_call: TRBJ2-1; v_call: TRBV2; clone_size: .
cdr3_aa: CASSRQGMETQYF; cdr3_nt: TGTGCCAGCAGCAGACAGGGGATGGAGACCCAGTACTTC; d_call: TRBD1; j_call: TRBJ2-5; v_call: TRBV7-2; clone_size: .
cdr3_aa: CASSLAHVRAEAFF; cdr3_nt: TGCGCCAGCAGCTTGGCCCACGTGAGGGCTGAAGCTTTCTTT; d_call: .; j_call: TRBJ1-1; v_call: TRBV5-1; clone_size: .
cdr3_aa: CATSPRSNEKLFF; cdr3_nt: TGTGCCACCTCCCCCCGATCTAATGAAAAACTGTTTTTT; d_call: .; j_call: TRBJ1-4; v_call: TRBV10-3; clone_size: .
cdr3_aa: CAWSTTGADTQYF; cdr3_nt: TGTGCCTGGAGTACCACAGGGGCAGATACGCAGTATTTT; d_call: TRBD1; j_call: TRBJ2-3; v_call: TRBV30; clone_size: .
cdr3_aa: CASSLWTGNEKLFF; cdr3_nt: TGTGCCAGCAGCCTATGGACAGGGAATGAAAAACTGTTTTTT; d_call: TRBD1; j_call: TRBJ1-4; v_call: TRBV7-2; clone_size: .
cdr3_aa: CSARGGLAALDHNEQFF; cdr3_nt: TGCAGTGCTAGAGGGGGCCTAGCGGCCCTGGACCACAATGAGCAGTTCTTC; d_call: TRBD2; j_call: TRBJ2-1; v_call: TRBV20-1; clone_size: .
cdr3_aa: CASSLSAGQMNTEAFF; cdr3_nt: TGTGCCAGCAGTTTATCCGCGGGGCAGATGAACACTGAAGCTTTCTTT; d_call: .; j_call: TRBJ1-1; v_call: TRBV28; clone_size: .
cdr3_aa: CASSLGARSTDTQYF; cdr3_nt: TGTGCCAGCAGCTTAGGGGCACGGAGCACAGATACGCAGTATTTT; d_call: .; j_call: TRBJ2-3; v_call: TRBV11-2; clone_size: .
cdr3_aa: CASSFGREGYTGELFF; cdr3_nt: TGTGCCAGCAGTTTCGGGCGGGAGGGTTACACCGGGGAGCTGTTTTTT; d_call: TRBD2; j_call: TRBJ2-2; v_call: TRBV12-3/TRBV12-4; clone_size: .
cdr3_aa: CASSGSTRNYGYTF; cdr3_nt: TGTGCCAGCTCAGGCAGCACCCGAAACTATGGCTACACCTTC; d_call: .; j_call: TRBJ1-2; v_call: TRBV18; clone_size: .
cdr3_aa: CASSTEAGGVYNEQFF; cdr3_nt: TGCGCCAGCAGTACAGAAGCGGGAGGCGTATACAATGAGCAGTTCTTC; d_call: TRBD2; j_call: TRBJ2-1; v_call: TRBV5-1; clone_size: .
cdr3_aa: CASSLPRGTNTEAFF; cdr3_nt: TGTGCCAGCAGTTTGCCCCGCGGTACGAACACTGAAGCTTTCTTT; d_call: .; j_call: TRBJ1-1; v_call: TRBV28; clone_size: .
cdr3_aa: CASSNPPGLAVYEQYF; cdr3_nt: TGTGCCAGCAGTAATCCCCCGGGACTAGCTGTCTACGAGCAGTACTTC; d_call: TRBD2; j_call: TRBJ2-7; v_call: TRBV7-9; clone_size: .
cdr3_aa: CASSDNWGQGIGELFF; cdr3_nt: TGTGCCAGCAGTGACAACTGGGGACAGGGCATCGGGGAGCTGTTTTTT; d_call: TRBD1; j_call: TRBJ2-2; v_call: TRBV25-1; clone_size: .
cdr3_aa: CASSFRTSGSGDTQYF; cdr3_nt: TGTGCCAGCAGCTTCAGGACTAGCGGGAGTGGAGATACGCAGTATTTT; d_call: TRBD2; j_call: TRBJ2-3; v_call: TRBV7-2; clone_size: .
cdr3_aa: CASSPDRVNTEAFF; cdr3_nt: TGTGCCAGCAGTCCTGACAGGGTGAACACTGAAGCTTTCTTT; d_call: TRBD1; j_call: TRBJ1-1; v_call: TRBV27; clone_size: .
cdr3_aa: CAMGLAGAGEQYF; cdr3_nt: TGTGCCATGGGACTAGCGGGAGCGGGCGAGCAGTACTTC; d_call: TRBD2; j_call: TRBJ2-7; v_call: TRBV2; clone_size: .
cdr3_aa: CAWGKGSNQPQHF; cdr3_nt: TGTGCCTGGGGTAAGGGAAGCAATCAGCCCCAGCATTTT; d_call: .; j_call: TRBJ1-5; v_call: TRBV30; clone_size: .
cdr3_aa: CASSLRWEGNTEAFF; cdr3_nt: TGTGCCAGCAGCCTTCGGTGGGAGGGGAACACTGAAGCTTTCTTT; d_call: .; j_call: TRBJ1-1; v_call: TRBV7-2; clone_size: .
cdr3_aa: CASSAIPLGTEAFF; cdr3_nt: TGTGCCAGCTCCGCCATCCCCTTGGGCACTGAAGCTTTCTTT; d_call: .; j_call: TRBJ1-1; v_call: TRBV18; clone_size: few
cdr3_aa: CASSLAGPGTDTQYF; cdr3_nt: TGTGCCAGCAGTTTAGCGGGTCCGGGCACAGATACGCAGTATTTT; d_call: .; j_call: TRBJ2-3; v_call: TRBV12-3/TRBV12-4; clone_size: .
cdr3_aa: CASTPGQGDSQPQHF; cdr3_nt: TGTGCCAGCACTCCGGGACAGGGGGATTCTCAGCCCCAGCATTTT; d_call: TRBD1; j_call: TRBJ1-5; v_call: TRBV6-5; clone_size: .
cdr3_aa: CASSHLRDSSYEQYF; cdr3_nt: TGTGCCAGCAGCCACCTGAGGGACAGTTCCTACGAGCAGTACTTC; d_call: TRBD1; j_call: TRBJ2-7; v_call: TRBV3-1; clone_size: .
cdr3_aa: CASSEALSEKLFF; cdr3_nt: TGTGCCAGCAGTGAAGCTTTGAGTGAAAAACTGTTTTTT; d_call: .; j_call: TRBJ1-4; v_call: TRBV2; clone_size: .
cdr3_aa: CSATSGTSYEQYF; cdr3_nt: TGCAGTGCTACTAGCGGGACCTCCTACGAGCAGTACTTC; d_call: TRBD2; j_call: TRBJ2-7; v_call: TRBV20-1; clone_size: .
cdr3_aa: CSASGRSGGNEQFF; cdr3_nt: TGCAGCGCCTCAGGGCGATCAGGAGGCAATGAGCAGTTCTTC; d_call: .; j_call: TRBJ2-1; v_call: TRBV29-1; clone_size: .
cdr3_aa: CASSFMAGPTGELFF; cdr3_nt: TGTGCCAGCAGCTTTATGGCGGGTCCGACCGGGGAGCTGTTTTTT; d_call: .; j_call: TRBJ2-2; v_call: TRBV7-9; clone_size: .
cdr3_aa: CASRTGTSVSYEQYF; cdr3_nt: TGTGCCAGCAGGACCGGGACTAGCGTATCCTACGAGCAGTACTTC; d_call: TRBD2; j_call: TRBJ2-7; v_call: TRBV7-2; clone_size: .
cdr3_aa: CASSLERGRAADEQYF; cdr3_nt: TGTGCCAGCAGTCTCGAGCGGGGGAGGGCAGCCGACGAGCAGTACTTC; d_call: TRBD2; j_call: TRBJ2-7; v_call: TRBV6-5; clone_size: .
cdr3_aa: CASSSRTGVHEQYF; cdr3_nt: TGCGCCAGCAGCTCTCGGACAGGGGTCCACGAGCAGTACTTC; d_call: TRBD1; j_call: TRBJ2-7; v_call: TRBV5-1; clone_size: few
cdr3_aa: CASIQGPTGTQYF; cdr3_nt: TGTGCCAGCATACAGGGGCCCACGGGTACGCAGTATTTT; d_call: TRBD1; j_call: TRBJ2-3; v_call: TRBV7-2; clone_size: .
cdr3_aa: CASGGDGGELFF; cdr3_nt: TGTGCCAGCGGAGGAGACGGCGGGGAGCTGTTTTTT; d_call: .; j_call: TRBJ2-2; v_call: TRBV28; clone_size: .
cdr3_aa: CASSIQVGELFF; cdr3_nt: TGTGCCAGTAGTATTCAGGTCGGGGAGCTGTTTTTT; d_call: .; j_call: TRBJ2-2; v_call: TRBV19; clone_size: .
cdr3_aa: CASSFRDRAYSNQPQHF; cdr3_nt: TGTGCCAGTAGTTTCCGGGACAGGGCCTATAGCAATCAGCCCCAGCATTTT; d_call: TRBD1; j_call: TRBJ1-5; v_call: TRBV19; clone_size: .
cdr3_aa: CASSQVINTGELFF; cdr3_nt: TGTGCCAGCAGCCAGGTGATTAACACCGGGGAGCTGTTTTTT; d_call: .; j_call: TRBJ2-2; v_call: TRBV14; clone_size: .
cdr3_aa: CASAGTGLNEQYF; cdr3_nt: TGTGCCAGCGCCGGGACAGGGCTCAACGAGCAGTACTTC; d_call: TRBD1; j_call: TRBJ2-7; v_call: TRBV14; clone_size: .
cdr3_aa: CASSTPAAPEAFF; cdr3_nt: TGTGCCAGCAGTACTCCGGCAGCGCCTGAAGCTTTCTTT; d_call: .; j_call: TRBJ1-1; v_call: TRBV28; clone_size: .
cdr3_aa: CSARAVPRKNTEAFF; cdr3_nt: TGCAGTGCTAGAGCCGTCCCCCGGAAGAACACTGAAGCTTTCTTT; d_call: .; j_call: TRBJ1-1; v_call: TRBV20-1; clone_size: once
cdr3_aa: CASSADQETQYF; cdr3_nt: TGCGCCAGCAGCGCGGACCAAGAGACCCAGTACTTC; d_call: .; j_call: TRBJ2-5; v_call: TRBV5-1; clone_size: .
cdr3_aa: CASSPLGPYTDTQYF; cdr3_nt: TGCGCCAGCAGCCCTCTGGGGCCTTACACAGATACGCAGTATTTT; d_call: .; j_call: TRBJ2-3; v_call: TRBV5-1; clone_size: .
cdr3_aa: CASSQTSSKNIQYF; cdr3_nt: TGTGCCAGCAGCCAAACCAGTTCCAAAAACATTCAGTACTTC; d_call: .; j_call: TRBJ2-4; v_call: TRBV14; clone_size: .